One TCR beta chain is described in this entry. Using immunoSEQ multiplex PCR, the repertoire was profiled, and TCRdb retains in-frame clones only, with some absent. Altogether approximately 580,000 clones are present, approximately 80% being singletons, with the ten largest covering about 0.013%. This record belongs to a study of shared T cell receptors in the human thymus. After removal of 5 bases from V and 3 bases from J, the junction contained 6 bases not matched to a gene. Germline V lookup: CDR1 SGHAT, CDR2 FQNNGV. The CDR3 extends over 14 amino acids. In addition, the sample was reused for a study of human thymus T cells.

The TCR sequence derives from a boy in the first two years of life with a congenital heart defect. The chain joins TRBV11-2 to TRBJ2-7, with 8 bases lining up with TRBD1. Sequenced: thymocytes. Here the CDR3 DNA reads TGTGCCAGCAGCCCTGACAGGGGCGTCTACGAGCAGTACTTC. This encodes CASSPDRGVYEQYF.